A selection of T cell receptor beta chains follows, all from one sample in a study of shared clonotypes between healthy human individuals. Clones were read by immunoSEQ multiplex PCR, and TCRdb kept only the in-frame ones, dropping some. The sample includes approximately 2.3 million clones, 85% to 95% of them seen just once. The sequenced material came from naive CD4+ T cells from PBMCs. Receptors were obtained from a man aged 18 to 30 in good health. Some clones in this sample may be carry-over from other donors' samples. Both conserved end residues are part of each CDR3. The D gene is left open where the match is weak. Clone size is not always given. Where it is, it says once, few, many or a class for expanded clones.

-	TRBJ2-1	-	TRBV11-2	CASSFTLGADYNEQFF	TGTGCCAGCAGCTTCACCTTAGGGGCAGACTACAATGAGCAGTTCTTC
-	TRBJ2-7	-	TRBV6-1	CASSEAGAPYEQYF	TGTGCCAGCAGTGAGGCGGGGGCGCCCTACGAGCAGTACTTC
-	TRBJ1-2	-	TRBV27	CASRPRGRDGGYTF	TGTGCCAGCAGACCCCGGGGCAGGGATGGTGGCTACACCTTC
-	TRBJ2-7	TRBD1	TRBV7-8	CASSLGGQGLYEQYF	TGTGCCAGCAGCTTAGGGGGACAGGGCCTCTACGAGCAGTACTTC
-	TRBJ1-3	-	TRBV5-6	CASSLESHQATGNTIYF	TGTGCCAGCAGCTTGGAGTCCCACCAGGCCACTGGAAACACCATATATTTT
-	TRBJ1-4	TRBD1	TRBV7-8	CASSPRTGGANEKLFF	TGTGCCAGCAGCCCCCGGACAGGGGGCGCAAATGAAAAACTGTTTTTT
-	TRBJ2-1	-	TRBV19	CASSLPIPRAYEQFF	TGTGCCAGTAGTCTCCCGATCCCGAGGGCCTATGAGCAGTTCTTC
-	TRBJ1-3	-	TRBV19	CASSSGAGNTIYF	TGTGCCAGTAGCTCGGGAGCTGGAAACACCATATATTTT
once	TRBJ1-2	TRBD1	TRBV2	CASTGQNYGYTF	TGTGCCAGCACGGGACAGAACTATGGCTACACCTTC
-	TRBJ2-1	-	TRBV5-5	CASSWSLGPTSYNEQFF	TGTGCCAGCAGCTGGTCCCTCGGCCCTACCTCCTACAATGAGCAGTTCTTC
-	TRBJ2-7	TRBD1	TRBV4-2	CASSQVDRADEQYF	TGTGCCAGCAGCCAAGTGGACAGGGCTGACGAGCAGTACTTC
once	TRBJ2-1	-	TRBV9	CASSPTWAEYNEQFF	TGTGCCAGCAGCCCCACGTGGGCGGAGTACAATGAGCAGTTCTTC
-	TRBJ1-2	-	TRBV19	CASSTSGRGTNYGYTF	TGTGCCAGTAGTACCTCGGGGCGGGGGACGAACTATGGCTACACCTTC
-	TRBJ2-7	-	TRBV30	CAWRPRRAEQYF	TGTGCCTGGAGGCCCCGGCGGGCCGAGCAGTACTTC
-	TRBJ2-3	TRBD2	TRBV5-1	CASSLAGTSGSYTDTQYF	TGCGCCAGCAGCTTGGCTGGGACTAGCGGTAGTTACACAGATACGCAGTATTTT
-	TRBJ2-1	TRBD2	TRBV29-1	CSGGLAGYNEQFF	TGCAGCGGGGGACTAGCGGGTTACAATGAGCAGTTCTTC
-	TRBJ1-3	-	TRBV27	CASSSSRHSGNTIYF	TGTGCCAGCAGTTCCTCCAGACACTCTGGAAACACCATATATTTT